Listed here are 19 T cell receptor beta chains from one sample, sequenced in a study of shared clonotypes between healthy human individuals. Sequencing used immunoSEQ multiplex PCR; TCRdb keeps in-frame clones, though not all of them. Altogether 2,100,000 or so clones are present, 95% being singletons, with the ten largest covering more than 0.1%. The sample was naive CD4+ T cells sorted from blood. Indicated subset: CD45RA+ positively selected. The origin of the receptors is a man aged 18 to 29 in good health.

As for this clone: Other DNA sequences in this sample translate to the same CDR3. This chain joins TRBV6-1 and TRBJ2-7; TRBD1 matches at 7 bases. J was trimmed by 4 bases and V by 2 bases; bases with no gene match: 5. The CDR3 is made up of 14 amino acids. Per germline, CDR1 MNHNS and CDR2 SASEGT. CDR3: CASSELGRGYEQYF. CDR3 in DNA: TGTGCCAGCAGTGAACTCGGCAGGGGGTACGAGCAGTACTTC.

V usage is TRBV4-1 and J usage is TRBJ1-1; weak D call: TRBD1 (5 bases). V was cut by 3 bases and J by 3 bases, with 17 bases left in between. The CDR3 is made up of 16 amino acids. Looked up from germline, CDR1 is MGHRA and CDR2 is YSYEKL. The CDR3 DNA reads TGCGCCAGCAGCCATTCCAGCTCCCCGGGGGACACTGAAGCTTTCTTT. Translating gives CASSHSSSPGDTEAFF.

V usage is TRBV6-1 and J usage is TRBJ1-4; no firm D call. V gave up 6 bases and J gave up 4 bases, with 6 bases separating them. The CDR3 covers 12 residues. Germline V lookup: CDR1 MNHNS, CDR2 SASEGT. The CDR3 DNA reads TGTGCCAGCAGGGCTATTAATGAAAAACTGTTTTTT. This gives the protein CASRAINEKLFF.

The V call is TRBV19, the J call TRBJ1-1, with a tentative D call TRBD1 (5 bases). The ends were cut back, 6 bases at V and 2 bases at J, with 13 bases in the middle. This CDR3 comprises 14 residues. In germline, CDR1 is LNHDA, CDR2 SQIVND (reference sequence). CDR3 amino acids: CASRLWGPNTEAFF. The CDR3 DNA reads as TGTGCCAGTAGGTTGTGGGGACCCAACACTGAAGCTTTCTTT.

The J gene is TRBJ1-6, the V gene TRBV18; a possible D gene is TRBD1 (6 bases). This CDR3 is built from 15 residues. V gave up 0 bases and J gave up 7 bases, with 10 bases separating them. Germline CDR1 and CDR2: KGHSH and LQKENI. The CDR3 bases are TGTGCCAGCTCACCACCGAGAGGACAGAATTCACCCCTCCACTTT. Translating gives CASSPPRGQNSPLHF.

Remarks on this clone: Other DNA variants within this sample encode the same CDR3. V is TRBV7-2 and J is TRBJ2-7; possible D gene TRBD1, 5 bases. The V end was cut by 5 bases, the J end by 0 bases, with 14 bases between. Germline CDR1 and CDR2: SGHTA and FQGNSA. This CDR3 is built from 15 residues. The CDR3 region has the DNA TGTGCCAGCAGCCCAGTCACAGGTGGCTCCTACGAGCAGTACTTC. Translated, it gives CASSPVTGGSYEQYF. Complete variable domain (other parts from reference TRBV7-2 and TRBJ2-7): GAGVSQSPSNKVTEKGKDVELRCDPISGHTALYWYRQSLGQGLEFLIYFQGNSAPDKSGLPSDRFSAERTGGSVSTLTIQRTQQEDSAVYLCASSPVTGGSYEQYFGPGTRLTVT.

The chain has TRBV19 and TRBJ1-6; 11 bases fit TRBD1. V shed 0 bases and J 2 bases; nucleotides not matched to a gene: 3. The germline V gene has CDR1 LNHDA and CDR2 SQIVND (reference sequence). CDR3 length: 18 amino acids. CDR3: CASSIDLGQGAYNSPLHF. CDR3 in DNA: TGTGCCAGTAGTATAGATTTGGGACAGGGGGCCTATAATTCACCCCTCCACTTT. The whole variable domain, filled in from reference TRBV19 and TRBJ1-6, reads DGGITQSPKYLFRKEGQNVTLSCEQNLNHDAMYWYRQDPGQGLRLIYYSQIVNDFQKGDIAEGYSVSREKKESFPLTVTSAQKNPTAFYLCASSIDLGQGAYNSPLHFGNGTRLTVT.

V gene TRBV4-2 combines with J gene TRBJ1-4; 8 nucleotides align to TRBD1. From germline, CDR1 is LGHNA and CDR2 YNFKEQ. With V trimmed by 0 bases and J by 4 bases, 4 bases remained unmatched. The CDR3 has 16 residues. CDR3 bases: TGTGCCAGCAGCCAAGATTGGGGACAGGTTAATGAAAAACTGTTTTTT. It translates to CASSQDWGQVNEKLFF.

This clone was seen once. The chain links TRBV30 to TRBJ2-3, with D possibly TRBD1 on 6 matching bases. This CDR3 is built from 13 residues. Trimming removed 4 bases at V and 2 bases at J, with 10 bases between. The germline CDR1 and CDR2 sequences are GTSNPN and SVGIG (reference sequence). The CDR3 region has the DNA TGTGCCTGGAAAAGGGGGAACACAGATACGCAGTATTTT. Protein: CAWKRGNTDTQYF.

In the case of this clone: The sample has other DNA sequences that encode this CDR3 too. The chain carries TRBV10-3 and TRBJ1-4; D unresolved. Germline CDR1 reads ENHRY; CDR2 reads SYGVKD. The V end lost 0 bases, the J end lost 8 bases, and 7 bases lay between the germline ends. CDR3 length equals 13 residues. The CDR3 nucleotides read TGTGCCATCAGTGAGTCGAGGGTGGAAAAACTGTTTTTT. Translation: CAISESRVEKLFF.

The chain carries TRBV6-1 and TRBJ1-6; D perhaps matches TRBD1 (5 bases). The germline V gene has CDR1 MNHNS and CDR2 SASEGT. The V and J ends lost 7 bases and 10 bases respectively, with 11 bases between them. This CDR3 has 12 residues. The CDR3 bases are TGTGCCAGCACAGGGTTTGAATCACCCCTCCACTTT. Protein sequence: CASTGFESPLHF.

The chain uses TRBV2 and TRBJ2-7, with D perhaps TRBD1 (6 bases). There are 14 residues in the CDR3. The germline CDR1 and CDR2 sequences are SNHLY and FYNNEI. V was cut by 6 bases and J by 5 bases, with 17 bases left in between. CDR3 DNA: TGTGCCAGCAGCGAACAACAGGGATTAGACGAGCAGTACTTC. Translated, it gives CASSEQQGLDEQYF.

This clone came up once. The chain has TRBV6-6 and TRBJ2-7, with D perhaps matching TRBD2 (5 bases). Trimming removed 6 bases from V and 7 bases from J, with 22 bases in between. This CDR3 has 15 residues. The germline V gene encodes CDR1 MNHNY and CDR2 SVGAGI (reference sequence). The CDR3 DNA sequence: TGTGCCAGCAGCTCCGAGGGATCCCTGGGCGCGGAGCAGTACTTC. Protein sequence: CASSSEGSLGAEQYF.

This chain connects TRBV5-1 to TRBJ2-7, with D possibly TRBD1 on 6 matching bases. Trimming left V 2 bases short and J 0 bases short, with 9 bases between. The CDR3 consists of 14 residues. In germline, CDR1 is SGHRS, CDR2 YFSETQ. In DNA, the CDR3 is TGCGCCAGCAGCTTAAACAGGGTCTCCTACGAGCAGTACTTC. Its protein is CASSLNRVSYEQYF.

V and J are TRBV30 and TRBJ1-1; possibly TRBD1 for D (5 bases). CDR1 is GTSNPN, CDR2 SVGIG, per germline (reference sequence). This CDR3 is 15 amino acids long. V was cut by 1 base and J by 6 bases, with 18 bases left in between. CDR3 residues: CAWSGPRLGDAEAFF. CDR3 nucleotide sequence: TGTGCCTGGAGTGGACCCCGGTTAGGGGACGCTGAAGCTTTCTTT.

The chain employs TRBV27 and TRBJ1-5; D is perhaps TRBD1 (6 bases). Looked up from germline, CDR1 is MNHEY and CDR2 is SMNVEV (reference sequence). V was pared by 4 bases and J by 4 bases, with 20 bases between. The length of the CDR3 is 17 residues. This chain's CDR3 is CASSSDKQGGPNQPQHF. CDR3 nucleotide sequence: TGTGCCAGCAGTTCAGACAAACAAGGGGGACCAAATCAGCCCCAGCATTTT.

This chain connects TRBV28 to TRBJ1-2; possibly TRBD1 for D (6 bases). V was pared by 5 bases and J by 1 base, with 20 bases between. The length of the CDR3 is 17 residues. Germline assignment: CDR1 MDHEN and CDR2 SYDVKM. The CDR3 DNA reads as TGTGCCAGCAGTCTCACGGGGGGCGCGGGGGATAACTATGGCTACACCTTC. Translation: CASSLTGGAGDNYGYTF.

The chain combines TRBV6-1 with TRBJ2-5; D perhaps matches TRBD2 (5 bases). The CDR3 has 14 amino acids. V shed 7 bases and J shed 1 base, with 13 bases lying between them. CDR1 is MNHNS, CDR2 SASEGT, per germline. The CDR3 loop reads CASTPPGFQETQYF. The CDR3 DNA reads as TGTGCCAGCACCCCCCCGGGGTTCCAAGAGACCCAGTACTTC.

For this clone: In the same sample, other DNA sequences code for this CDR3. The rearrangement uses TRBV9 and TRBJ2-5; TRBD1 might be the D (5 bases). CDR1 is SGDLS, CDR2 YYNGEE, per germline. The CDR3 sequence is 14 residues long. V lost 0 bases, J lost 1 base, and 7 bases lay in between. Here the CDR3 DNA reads TGTGCCAGCAGCGTAGGACAGTCCCAAGAGACCCAGTACTTC. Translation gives CASSVGQSQETQYF.